This is a list of T cell receptor beta chains from one sample in a study of post-analysis software for immune sequencing data. Using its own MiXCR run on the PCR reads, TCRdb lists one record per CDR3 protein. The sample consists of about 200,000 distinct CDR3 sequences, around 30% of them appearing once. The sequenced sample consisted of blood. All receptors come from a girl aged 2-17 years with multiple sclerosis. Both conserved end residues are part of each CDR3. Each record gives: V gene, clone size, D gene, J gene, CDR3 protein, CDR3 DNA. A D gene is named only where the DNA matches it firmly. Clone size is not always given. Where it is, it says once, few, many or a class for expanded clones.

>TRBV20-1|.|.|TRBJ2-3
CSARPRLRSSYTDTQYF
TGCAGTGCTAGGCCCCGCCTCCGGTCCTCATACACAGATACGCAGTATTTT
>TRBV6-1|many|.|TRBJ2-5
CASSELVRGAPGQTQYF
TGTGCCAGCAGTGAACTTGTAAGGGGCGCCCCAGGGCAGACCCAGTACTTC
>TRBV7-9|few|TRBD1|TRBJ2-5
CASSLERTGAQEAQYF
TGTGCCAGCAGCTTAGAACGGACAGGGGCCCAAGAGGCCCAGTACTTC
>TRBV30|.|.|TRBJ2-3
CAWNNPGQGKADTQYF
TGTGCCTGGAACAACCCGGGGCAGGGAAAAGCAGATACGCAGTATTTT
>TRBV11-2|.|TRBD2|TRBJ2-7
CASSPGLISYEQYF
TGTGCCAGCAGCCCGGGACTAATTTCCTACGAGCAGTACTTC
>TRBV7-2|.|TRBD1|TRBJ2-4
CASSPPGQGAGGKNIQYF
TGTGCCAGCAGCCCGCCGGGACAGGGGGCGGGAGGCAAAAACATTCAGTACTTC
>TRBV29-1|.|TRBD2|TRBJ2-1
CSVGAGGPGNNEQFF
TGCAGCGTTGGGGCGGGAGGGCCAGGAAACAATGAGCAGTTCTTC
>TRBV12-3/TRBV12-4|.|TRBD1|TRBJ1-1
CVSSSPRQGGFNTEAFF
TGTGTCAGCAGTAGCCCGCGACAGGGAGGGTTTAACACTGAAGCTTTCTTT
>TRBV7-8|.|TRBD1|TRBJ2-1
CASSSGMTGELNGQFF
TGTGCCAGCAGCTCGGGCATGACAGGGGAATTGAATGGGCAGTTCTTC
>TRBV29-1|few|TRBD2|TRBJ2-7
CSGGGTPYEQYF
TGCAGCGGCGGGGGGACACCCTACGAGCAGTACTTC
>TRBV5-1|.|.|TRBJ2-1
CASSLPVSRSVGDQRYNEQFF
TGCGCCAGCAGCTTGCCCGTGTCCCGCAGCGTAGGGGACCAAAGATACAATGAGCAGTTCTTC
>TRBV2|many|.|TRBJ1-2
CASSEWGESGYTF
TGTGCCAGCAGTGAATGGGGGGAGAGTGGCTACACCTTC
>TRBV6-5|few|.|TRBJ1-1
CASSYYGSGGSTEAFF
TGTGCCAGCAGTTACTACGGGTCAGGAGGGTCAACTGAAGCTTTCTTT
>TRBV5-6|few|TRBD1|TRBJ2-1
CASSPGTGVHEQFF
TGTGCCAGCAGCCCCGGGACAGGGGTCCATGAGCAGTTCTTC
>TRBV5-6|.|TRBD1|TRBJ2-5
CASSLDRGSQETQYF
TGTGCCAGCAGCTTGGACAGGGGTTCCCAAGAGACCCAGTACTTC
>TRBV5-1|many|.|TRBJ2-5
CASSPTRTRQETQYF
TGCGCCAGCAGCCCCACCCGGACACGGCAAGAGACCCAGTACTTC
>TRBV6-6|.|.|TRBJ2-7
CANSYYYEQYF
TGTGCCAACAGTTACTATTACGAGCAGTACTTC
>TRBV20-1|many|TRBD2|TRBJ2-1
CSASRTSGMASYNEQFF
TGCAGTGCTTCCCGGACTAGCGGGATGGCTTCCTACAATGAGCAGTTCTTC
>TRBV20-1|once|.|TRBJ1-3
CSAPQSSSGNTIYF
TGCAGTGCCCCGCAGTCGAGCTCTGGAAACACCATATATTTT
>TRBV29-1|.|.|TRBJ1-1
CSAQRGHMNTEAFF
TGCAGCGCTCAAAGAGGGCATATGAACACTGAAGCTTTCTTT
>TRBV20-1|few|TRBD2|TRBJ2-5
CSASPTSWTRETQYF
TGCAGTGCGAGTCCGACTAGCTGGACTCGGGAGACCCAGTACTTC
>TRBV5-4|.|.|TRBJ1-4
CTSSFFIGENEKLFF
TGTACCAGCAGCTTCTTCATCGGCGAAAATGAAAAACTGTTTTTT
>TRBV15|many|TRBD2|TRBJ2-1
CATSKVSGGEQFF
TGTGCCACCAGCAAGGTATCGGGGGGTGAGCAGTTCTTC
>TRBV6-5|.|.|TRBJ1-4
CASSTGGTRKLFF
TGTGCCAGCTCCACCGGGGGGACAAGGAAACTGTTTTTT
>TRBV6-5|.|.|TRBJ1-6
CASSPRRGNSPLHF
TGTGCCAGCAGTCCCCGGCGAGGGAATTCACCCCTCCACTTT
>TRBV29-1|many|.|TRBJ2-4
CSVVRQGGNIQYF
TGCAGCGTTGTTAGGCAGGGGGGGAACATTCAGTACTTC
>TRBV12-3/TRBV12-4|many|.|TRBJ2-7
CASSTGHKAYEQYF
TGTGCCAGCAGTACAGGACACAAAGCCTACGAGCAGTACTTC
>TRBV10-3|.|.|TRBJ1-1
CATALGVEAFF
TGTGCCACCGCCCTAGGGGTTGAAGCTTTCTTT
>TRBV9|many|TRBD2|TRBJ2-5
CASSAGGGQETQYF
TGTGCCAGCAGCGCGGGCGGGGGCCAAGAGACCCAGTACTTC
>TRBV20-1|many|.|TRBJ2-1
CSARIGNEQFF
TGCAGTGCTAGAATCGGGAATGAGCAGTTCTTC
>TRBV7-9|.|TRBD2|TRBJ2-1
CASSPGLVGPYNEQFF
TGTGCCAGCAGCCCTGGACTAGTGGGACCCTACAATGAGCAGTTCTTC
>TRBV2|.|TRBD1|TRBJ2-7
CASRDSNIEQYF
TGTGCCAGTAGGGACAGTAACATCGAGCAGTACTTC
>TRBV7-8|.|TRBD1|TRBJ1-2
CVSSSRDRGDGYTF
TGTGTCAGCAGCTCCCGGGACAGGGGGGATGGCTACACCTTC
>TRBV7-2|.|TRBD2|TRBJ2-1
CVSSAGLATNGQFF
TGTGTCAGCAGCGCGGGACTAGCGACCAATGGGCAGTTCTTC
>TRBV10-3|many|.|TRBJ2-3
CAISGFTDTQYF
TGTGCCATCAGTGGTTTCACAGATACGCAGTATTTT
>TRBV28|.|.|TRBJ1-5
CASSFSGGNNQPQHF
TGTGCCAGCAGTTTTAGTGGAGGGAACAATCAGCCCCAGCATTTT
>TRBV12-3/TRBV12-4|few|.|TRBJ1-1
CASRVHVTMNTEAFF
TGTGCCAGCAGGGTTCACGTTACCATGAACACTGAAGCTTTCTTT
>TRBV20-1|many|.|TRBJ2-1
CSASGATEQFF
TGCAGTGCTAGCGGCGCTACTGAGCAGTTCTTC
>TRBV9|.|.|TRBJ2-3
CASSVAGRGDTQYF
TGTGCCAGCAGCGTAGCGGGCCGGGGAGATACGCAGTATTTT
>TRBV3-1|.|TRBD1|TRBJ1-1
CASSQHTGDGAFF
TGTGCCAGCAGCCAACACACAGGGGATGGGGCTTTCTTT
>TRBV29-1|.|.|TRBJ1-1
CSVEGRRMNTEAFF
TGCAGCGTTGAAGGTCGGCGGATGAACACTGAAGCTTTCTTT
>TRBV7-2|.|.|TRBJ1-6
CASSPLQGGPYSPLHF
TGTGCCAGCAGCCCGCTACAGGGAGGTCCGTATTCACCCCTCCACTTT
>TRBV5-1|many|.|TRBJ2-5
CASSWAGTQETQYF
TGCGCCAGCAGCTGGGCCGGGACACAAGAGACCCAGTACTTC
>TRBV20-1|.|TRBD2|TRBJ2-1
CSAHGTTSYNEQFF
TGCAGTGCTCACGGGACTACATCCTACAATGAGCAGTTCTTC
>TRBV20-1|many|TRBD1|TRBJ1-5
CSAIDRGRNQPQHF
TGCAGTGCTATAGACAGGGGTCGCAATCAGCCCCAGCATTTT
>TRBV4-1|many|.|TRBJ2-1
CASSQGQGWMDEQFF
TGCGCCAGCAGCCAAGGTCAGGGGTGGATGGATGAGCAGTTCTTC
>TRBV20-1|once|TRBD2|TRBJ2-7
CSARISTSDYEQYF
TGCAGTGCTAGAATCTCAACTAGCGACTACGAGCAGTACTTC
>TRBV4-1|.|.|TRBJ2-1
CASSQESLRLVRGNEQFF
TGCGCCAGCAGCCAAGAAAGTCTACGACTGGTTCGTGGCAATGAGCAGTTCTTC
>TRBV28|.|.|TRBJ1-2
CASRPSDKELYGYTF
TGTGCCAGCAGACCATCGGACAAGGAGCTCTATGGCTACACCTTC
>TRBV6-1|many|TRBD2|TRBJ2-1
CASSEAGLAGGAYNEQFF
TGTGCCAGCAGTGAAGCCGGGCTAGCGGGAGGAGCCTACAATGAGCAGTTCTTC